These 9 T cell receptor beta chains came from one sample sequenced in a study of blood T cells in healthy people across ages. Using a J-beta primer mix together with a sample-barcoded 5' primer, a second PCR was run for roughly 6 to 12 cycles. Each CDR3 protein is one row after TCRdb ran MiXCR on the 5' RACE reads. The top ten clones hold roughly 7.9% of a sample with 1.5 million or so distinct CDR3 sequences, roughly 45% of them seen once. The specimen was blood. These TCRs come from a woman aged 18 to 35 in good health.

The rearrangement joins TRBV9 to TRBJ2-1, with D uncertain. Germline assignment: CDR1 SGDLS and CDR2 YYNGEE. This CDR3 has 15 amino acids. V lost 4 bases and J 0 bases, leaving 11 bases between the germline ends. The CDR3 nucleotides read TGTGCCAGCAGCCTGACACACAGCTCCTACAATGAGCAGTTCTTC. Translation gives CASSLTHSSYNEQFF. Using reference TRBV9 and TRBJ2-1 for the parts outside the CDR3, the full variable domain is DSGVTQTPKHLITATGQRVTLRCSPRSGDLSVYWYQQSLDQGLQFLIQYYNGEERAKGNILERFSAQQFPDLHSELNLSSLELGDSALYFCASSLTHSSYNEQFFGPGTRLTVL.

The chain is built from TRBV7-9 and TRBJ2-1; the D gene is possibly TRBD1 (7 bases). The germline V and J ends were trimmed by 5 bases and 0 bases, with 17 bases remaining between them. Germline values: CDR1 SEHNR, CDR2 FQNEAQ (reference sequence). The CDR3 covers 17 residues. In nucleotides, the CDR3 is TGTGCCAGCAGCCCACCCGGGGGACAGAGCTCCTACAATGAGCAGTTCTTC. Translated: CASSPPGGQSSYNEQFF.

In its sample, this clonotype was seen many times. This sequence joins TRBV10-3 and TRBJ2-7, with D perhaps matching TRBD1 (5 bases). The germline CDR1 and CDR2 sequences are ENHRY and SYGVKD. The CDR3 has 14 amino acids. With 4 bases removed from V and 3 bases from J, the gap between germline ends came to 13 bases. The CDR3 is CAISGTGIGYEQYF. CDR3 nucleotide sequence: TGTGCCATCAGTGGTACAGGAATCGGCTACGAGCAGTACTTC.

Only a few counts were recorded for this clonotype. This chain connects TRBV12-3 or TRBV12-4 to TRBJ2-1, with D possibly called TRBD1 or TRBD2 (5 bases each). Between the trimmed V and J ends, which lost 1 base and 10 bases, there was a span of 14 bases. The CDR3 is 14 residues long. The CDR3 DNA sequence: TGTGCCAGCAGTTTAGAGTTTGGGGGAATGGAGCAGTTCTTC. This encodes CASSLEFGGMEQFF.

This clonotype was recorded a few times. The chain links TRBV29-1 to TRBJ2-5, with no clear D. With the DNA end fitting TRBJ2-7 better, the J assignment may be wrong. Germline CDR1 is SQVTM and CDR2 is ANQGSEA. This CDR3 comprises 14 residues. CDR3 DNA: TGCAGCGTTGCCCTTTTTGGCAGGTCCTACGAGCAGTACTTC. Its protein product is CSVALFGRSYEQYF.

This clonotype was observed a handful of times. The rearrangement uses TRBV4-1 and TRBJ2-1, with D perhaps matching TRBD1 (5 bases). Trimming left V 1 base short and J 4 bases short, with 14 bases between. This CDR3 spans 16 amino acids. CDR1 and CDR2 from the germline V gene are MGHRA and YSYEKL. The CDR3 loop reads CASSQGAGRFYNEQFF. In nucleotides, the CDR3 is TGCGCCAGCAGCCAAGGGGCAGGGCGATTTTACAATGAGCAGTTCTTC.

The sample holds one count of this clonotype. Mismatch with germline at one junction end may stem from a read error. The V gene is TRBV6-1, the J gene TRBJ2-5; D might be TRBD2 (6 bases). Looked up from germline, CDR1 is MNHNS and CDR2 is SASEGT. This CDR3 contains 15 residues. CDR3 DNA: TGTGCCAACAGTCCCGGGAGCGTCGCCTACAATGAGCAGTACTTC. This gives the protein CANSPGSVAYNEQYF.

This clonotype turned up a few times. This chain connects TRBV7-2 to TRBJ2-4; 11 bases align to TRBD2. The germline V gene has CDR1 SGHTA and CDR2 FQGNSA. With 5 bases clipped from V and 13 bases from J, the junction kept 10 bases outside the gene matches. The length of the CDR3 is 14 residues. CDR3 coding DNA: TGTGCCAGCAGCCCCACACTAGCGGGAGAAAGGCAGTACTTC. This encodes CASSPTLAGERQYF.

This clonotype was picked up a small number of times. V usage is TRBV13 and J usage is TRBJ2-3, with D perhaps matching TRBD2 (6 bases). In germline, CDR1 is PRHDT, CDR2 FYEKMQ (reference sequence). CDR3 size: 17 residues. The V gene lost 4 bases and the J gene lost 9 bases, with 26 bases spanning the gap. CDR3 loop: CASSSSFGGRVGGTQYF. CDR3 sequence (DNA): TGTGCCAGCAGCTCGTCTTTCGGAGGCAGGGTGGGAGGAACGCAGTATTTT.